These T cell receptor beta chains were read from a single sample in a study of PD-1 blockade in mismatch repair-deficient tumors. TCRdb's table, derived via immunoSEQ multiplex PCR, lists solely in-frame clones and lacks some. The sample yields about 68,000 clones, around 80% seen once. This specimen consisted of peripheral blood, obtained 2 weeks after starting pembrolizumab. The receptors were gathered from an adult with mismatch repair-deficient cancer. Each CDR3 is given with its conserved first and last residue. Each record gives: D gene, V gene, clone size, J gene, CDR3 protein, CDR3 DNA. The D gene is left open where the match is weak. Part of the rows lack a size; the others show once, few, many or a class for expanded clones.

TRBD1,TRBV2,.,TRBJ1-5,CASTWDSGPYSNQPQHF,TGTGCCAGCACATGGGACAGCGGTCCATATAGCAATCAGCCCCAGCATTTT
.,TRBV2,.,TRBJ2-1,CASSPRGTYNEQFF,TGTGCCAGCAGTCCGCGCGGCACCTACAATGAGCAGTTCTTC
TRBD2,TRBV27,.,TRBJ2-3,CASSFSPGLERDTQYF,TGTGCCAGCAGTTTTAGCCCGGGACTAGAACGGGATACGCAGTATTTT
.,TRBV7-8,once,TRBJ2-5,CASSILPGGTQYF,TGTGCCAGCAGCATCCTCCCCGGGGGTACCCAGTACTTC
.,TRBV14,.,TRBJ2-7,CASSQDTGSYEQYF,TGTGCCAGCAGCCAAGACACGGGTTCCTACGAGCAGTACTTC
TRBD1,TRBV15,.,TRBJ1-5,CATSRKNSGQSNQPQHF,TGTGCCACCAGCAGGAAAAACTCGGGACAGAGCAATCAGCCCCAGCATTTT
TRBD2,TRBV18,.,TRBJ2-3,CASSPPGLAGWGTDTQYF,TGTGCCAGCTCACCCCCCGGACTAGCGGGGTGGGGCACAGATACGCAGTATTTT
.,TRBV28,.,TRBJ1-5,CASSFSLVPGGTPRGSNQPQHF,TGTGCCAGCAGTTTTTCTCTGGTACCGGGCGGAACACCGCGTGGTAGCAATCAGCCCCAGCATTTT
.,TRBV7-3,.,TRBJ2-2,CASSLVQDGELFF,TGTGCCAGCAGCTTGGTACAGGACGGGGAGCTGTTTTTT
.,TRBV6-6,once,TRBJ2-5,CASRRGQNQETQYF,TGTGCCAGCAGGAGGGGACAAAACCAAGAGACCCAGTACTTC
.,TRBV7-6,.,TRBJ1-2,CASSFAGTSVYGYTF,TGTGCCAGCAGCTTCGCCGGGACGTCGGTTTATGGCTACACCTTC
.,TRBV30,.,TRBJ1-3,CAWSGGLGNTIYF,TGTGCCTGGAGTGGGGGGCTGGGAAACACCATATATTTT
TRBD1,TRBV5-1,.,TRBJ1-4,CASSSGQEGANEKLFF,TGCGCCAGCAGCTCAGGACAGGAGGGCGCTAATGAAAAACTGTTTTTT
.,TRBV6-1,.,TRBJ1-5,CASSPRGGQPQHF,TGTGCCAGCAGTCCGCGGGGCGGGCAGCCCCAGCATTTT
TRBD2,TRBV4-3,.,TRBJ2-7,CASSQSPGLAIYEQYF,TGCGCCAGCAGCCAATCACCGGGACTAGCGATTTACGAGCAGTACTTC
TRBD2,TRBV10-3,.,TRBJ2-1,CAIITSGRQFF,TGTGCCATCATTACTAGCGGGAGGCAGTTCTTC
.,TRBV5-1,.,TRBJ2-2,CAFPDGELFF,TGCGCCTTCCCGGATGGGGAGCTGTTTTTT
.,TRBV7-2,.,TRBJ2-2,CASSPRQWGNTGELFF,TGTGCCAGCAGTCCACGACAGTGGGGGAACACCGGGGAGCTGTTTTTT
.,TRBV5-1,once,TRBJ1-1,CASSPGRRLNTEAFF,TGCGCCAGCAGCCCAGGACGGAGGCTGAACACTGAAGCTTTCTTT
.,TRBV11-3,.,TRBJ2-5,CASSQGVGLQETQYF,TGTGCCAGCAGCCAGGGGGTAGGACTACAAGAGACCCAGTACTTC
TRBD2,TRBV5-4,.,TRBJ2-7,CASSLNPLAGGGEQYF,TGTGCCAGCAGTTTAAATCCACTAGCGGGAGGGGGCGAGCAGTACTTC
TRBD1,TRBV6-5,.,TRBJ2-7,CASSPGTGLTYEQYF,TGTGCCAGCAGTCCCGGGACAGGGCTCACCTACGAGCAGTACTTC
.,TRBV2,.,TRBJ2-6,CASRAGYFSSGANVLTF,TGTGCCAGCAGAGCTGGGTATTTTAGCTCTGGGGCCAACGTCCTGACTTTC
TRBD1,TRBV6-6,.,TRBJ1-5,CASSSDRGFHQPQHF,TGTGCCAGCAGTTCGGACAGGGGGTTTCATCAGCCCCAGCATTTT
.,TRBV21-1,few,TRBJ2-7,CASSIGTGHYEQYF,TGTGCCAGCAGCATAGGGACAGGCCATTACGAGCAGTACTTC
.,TRBV2,.,TRBJ2-1,CASRPRGLNEQFF,TGTGCCAGCCGCCCGCGAGGGTTAAATGAGCAGTTCTTC
TRBD1,TRBV25-1,.,TRBJ2-7,CASSRPGQGSYEQYF,TGTGCCAGCAGCCGCCCGGGACAGGGATCCTACGAGCAGTACTTC
TRBD2,TRBV19,.,TRBJ2-1,CASISGRTDSSYNEQFF,TGTGCCAGTATCAGCGGGAGGACCGATAGCTCCTACAATGAGCAGTTCTTC
.,TRBV29-1,.,TRBJ2-2,CSVDKGEGRLFF,TGCAGCGTTGATAAGGGGGAGGGACGGCTGTTTTTT
.,TRBV6-1,.,TRBJ2-1,CASSERAGYSYNEQFF,TGTGCCAGCAGTGAACGGGCGGGATACTCCTACAATGAGCAGTTCTTC
.,TRBV5-1,.,TRBJ2-3,CASSLGQERTDTQYF,TGCGCCAGCAGCTTGGGGCAGGAAAGGACAGATACGCAGTATTTT
.,TRBV2,.,TRBJ2-7,CASSVRSSMVEQYF,TGTGCCAGCAGTGTTCGGTCCTCTATGGTCGAGCAGTACTTC
.,TRBV27,.,TRBJ1-1,CASSLGGGNTEAFF,TGTGCCAGCAGTTTAGGGGGAGGGAACACTGAAGCTTTCTTT
.,TRBV19,.,TRBJ2-5,CASSTKGPGGETQYF,TGTGCCAGTAGTACGAAGGGCCCGGGGGGCGAGACCCAGTACTTC
.,TRBV27,.,TRBJ2-2,CASGTGELFF,TGTGCCAGCGGTACCGGGGAGCTGTTTTTT
.,TRBV6-5,.,TRBJ2-5,CASSTGTVLETQYF,TGTGCCAGCAGCACCGGGACGGTACTGGAGACCCAGTACTTC
.,TRBV7-3,.,TRBJ1-2,CASSYGTASGGYTF,TGTGCCAGCAGCTATGGGACCGCCTCTGGGGGCTACACCTTC
.,TRBV19,.,TRBJ2-7,CASSDKATYEQYF,TGTGCCAGTAGTGACAAGGCGACCTACGAGCAGTACTTC
.,TRBV4-2,.,TRBJ1-5,CASSQDMGDTLSYNQPQHF,TGTGCCAGCAGCCAAGATATGGGTGACACTCTTAGTTACAATCAGCCCCAGCATTTT
TRBD1,TRBV7-9,few,TRBJ2-1,CASSSAQGTGATNEQFF,TGTGCCAGCAGCTCAGCCCAAGGGACAGGGGCGACCAATGAGCAGTTCTTC
.,TRBV4-3,.,TRBJ2-2,CASSQAEAGELFF,TGCGCCAGCAGCCAAGCGGAGGCCGGGGAGCTGTTTTTT
TRBD1,TRBV25-1,.,TRBJ1-2,CASSDAGQFHGYTF,TGTGCCAGCAGTGACGCGGGACAGTTCCATGGCTACACCTTC
TRBD1,TRBV28,.,TRBJ1-2,CATGTGFSGYTF,TGTGCAACCGGGACAGGGTTTTCTGGCTACACCTTC
.,TRBV7-9,many,TRBJ1-5,CASSLRGGGEPQHF,TGTGCCAGCAGCCTTAGGGGGGGCGGTGAGCCCCAGCATTTT
.,TRBV7-9,once,TRBJ2-3,CASSLVQGNTDTQYF,TGTGCCAGCAGCTTAGTACAGGGTAACACAGATACGCAGTATTTT
TRBD2,TRBV5-4,.,TRBJ2-7,CASSPNSGSIHEQYF,TGTGCCAGCAGCCCTAATAGCGGGAGTATCCACGAGCAGTACTTC
.,TRBV18,.,TRBJ1-3,CASSPSVRSSGNTIYF,TGTGCCAGCTCACCCTCGGTCAGGTCGTCCGGAAACACCATATATTTT
.,TRBV7-9,.,TRBJ2-7,CASSPLRTASYEQYF,TGTGCCAGCAGCCCCCTTAGGACAGCCTCCTACGAGCAGTACTTC
.,TRBV5-4,.,TRBJ1-2,CASSLAPGDYGYTF,TGTGCCAGCAGCTTGGCCCCGGGAGACTATGGCTACACCTTC
TRBD2,TRBV5-6,.,TRBJ2-1,CASSSGGTSGRSSYNEQFF,TGTGCCAGCAGCTCCGGAGGTACTAGCGGGAGATCCTCCTACAATGAGCAGTTCTTC
.,TRBV6-1,.,TRBJ2-3,CASTQGVGSTDTQYF,TGTGCCAGCACCCAAGGGGTGGGCTCCACAGATACGCAGTATTTT
TRBD1,TRBV6-1,.,TRBJ1-5,CASRRTGSGQPQHF,TGTGCCAGCAGAAGGACAGGGTCCGGTCAGCCCCAGCATTTT
TRBD2,TRBV12-5,.,TRBJ2-5,CASGLGVAGGPETQYF,TGTGCTAGTGGTTTGGGAGTAGCGGGAGGGCCGGAGACCCAGTACTTC